The rows below give T cell receptor beta chains drawn from one sample of a study of post-analysis software for immune sequencing data. A single record per CDR3 protein comes from TCRdb applying MiXCR to the PCR reads. The profile shows fewer than 850,000 distinct CDR3 sequences, 25% to 30% of them singletons. Input material: blood. These receptors were collected from a girl aged 5 to 17 with multiple sclerosis. The CDR3 runs from the conserved cysteine through the conserved F or W. A D gene is named only where the DNA matches it firmly. Rows give clone size only sometimes, using once, few, many, or a class for an expanded clone.

D: .; size: .; V: TRBV29-1; J: TRBJ2-1; DNA: TGCAGCGTGGACGAACTAGTGCTCGGTGAGCAGTTCTTC; CDR3: CSVDELVLGEQFF
D: TRBD1; size: .; V: TRBV6-2/TRBV6-3; J: TRBJ2-1; DNA: TGTGCCAGCAGTTACGGGACAGGGTCCTACAATGAGCAGTTCTTC; CDR3: CASSYGTGSYNEQFF
D: .; size: .; V: TRBV5-1; J: TRBJ1-3; DNA: TGCGCCAGCAGCTTCAGGGGCGACTACTCTGGAAACACCATATATTTT; CDR3: CASSFRGDYSGNTIYF
D: TRBD1; size: many; V: TRBV29-1; J: TRBJ2-7; DNA: TGCAGCGCCGGGACAGGGTACGAGCAGTACTTC; CDR3: CSAGTGYEQYF
D: .; size: many; V: TRBV29-1; J: TRBJ2-4; DNA: TGCAGCGTTGAAGGACAAAATAGAAACATTCAGTACTTC; CDR3: CSVEGQNRNIQYF
D: .; size: .; V: TRBV6-6; J: TRBJ2-1; DNA: TGTGCCAGCAGGCACACAGGAGCCCAAAACAATGAGCAGTTCTTC; CDR3: CASRHTGAQNNEQFF
D: .; size: few; V: TRBV10-3; J: TRBJ1-2; DNA: TGTGCCATCACTGACCCGTGGGGTAACTATGGCTACACCTTC; CDR3: CAITDPWGNYGYTF
D: TRBD1; size: .; V: TRBV7-9; J: TRBJ2-4; DNA: TGTGCCAGCAGTCCAGAGACAGGGGTTTCCAAAAACATTCAGTACTTC; CDR3: CASSPETGVSKNIQYF
D: .; size: .; V: TRBV7-8; J: TRBJ2-1; DNA: TGTGCCAGCAGCTTAGGATCAGGGATAGGGGCCTACAATGAGCAGTTCTTC; CDR3: CASSLGSGIGAYNEQFF
D: TRBD1; size: many; V: TRBV5-1; J: TRBJ2-1; DNA: TGCGCCAGCAGCCCTGGGACAGGGGGTTACAATGAGCAGTTCTTC; CDR3: CASSPGTGGYNEQFF
D: .; size: .; V: TRBV29-1; J: TRBJ1-1; DNA: TGCAGCGCAGATTACGGGGGGAACACTGAAGCTTTCTTT; CDR3: CSADYGGNTEAFF